The source of this TCR beta chain is a study of cytomegalovirus exposure and HLA in healthy donors. General study findings and limits: Presence/absence analyses took donor sequencing depth as roughly uniform. Three CMV-associated chains proved CMV antigen-specific in vitro.

The CDR3 length is 14 residues. From germline, CDR1 is SGHDT and CDR2 YYEEEE. The germline V and J ends were trimmed by 0 bases and 3 bases, with 7 bases remaining between them. Amplification used 60 Vbeta primers and 13 Jbeta primers. Libraries were prepared by immunoSEQ multiplex PCR; TCRdb keeps only in-frame clonotypes and omits some of them. The sample comprises roughly 98,000 clones, about 81% of which are singletons, and about 1.5% rests with the top ten. Turning to this clone: Its antigen is currently unknown.

The source is a man aged 40-49 years in good health and CMV-seronegative. The sequencing input was PBMCs. V is TRBV5-6 and J is TRBJ1-3; D unresolved. The CDR3: CASSLAGGGNTIYF. Written as DNA, the CDR3 is TGTGCCAGCAGCTTGGCCGGAGGTGGAAACACCATATATTTT.